Below are 26 T cell receptor beta chains sequenced from a single sample in a study of molecular identifiers for immune sequencing clone quantification. TCRdb ran MiXCR on the PCR reads and lists one entry per CDR3 protein. The profile shows about 320,000 distinct CDR3 sequences, 24% of them singletons. Source material: naive CD8+ T cells from blood, with Jurkat cell RNA spiked in. Subset of the sample: FACS-sorted CD8+CD4-CCR7+CD45RA+ naive T cells. These receptor sequences come from a human donor in good health. Some libraries in this study had Jurkat cell RNA spiked in.

This clonotype occurred a few times. V usage is TRBV20-1 and J usage is TRBJ2-7; 10 bases align to TRBD2. Germline-derived CDR1 and CDR2 are DFQATT and SNEGSKA (reference sequence). V trimming: 0 bases; J trimming: 7 bases; junction bases outside the gene matches: 3. There are 13 residues in the CDR3. The DNA of the CDR3 is TGCAGTGCTAGAGATCTACTAGCGGGGGAGCAGTACTTC. This translates into CSARDLLAGEQYF.

In its sample, this clonotype was seen many times. The J gene is TRBJ1-3, the V gene TRBV12-3 or TRBV12-4; TRBD1 agrees at 11 bases. The J segment lost 7 bases and the V segment lost 4 bases, leaving 9 bases of the junction unmatched. This CDR3 comprises 16 residues. CDR3 sequence (DNA): TGTGCCAGCAGTTGGTCCGGACAGGGGGCGAGTAACACCATATATTTT. It yields the protein CASSWSGQGASNTIYF.

Of note for this clonotype: This may arise from a read error, as a much more abundant clone is one base away. The chain carries TRBV7-2 and TRBJ1-1; no definite D call. V was shortened by 7 bases and J by 8 bases, with 11 bases between the two germline ends. Germline-derived CDR1 and CDR2 are SGHTA and FQGNSA. The length of the CDR3 is 11 residues. In DNA form, the CDR3 reads TGTGCCAGCACCAATCCACGAGAAGCTTTCTTT. Residues: CASTNPREAFF.

This clonotype was seen more than once but under ten times. The rearrangement links TRBV27 to TRBJ2-3, with TRBD2 matching 8 bases. V lost 1 base and J lost 3; bases outside the gene matches: 6. Germline V gives CDR1 MNHEY, CDR2 SMNVEV (reference sequence). The CDR3 length is 16 residues. This CDR3 is CASSLLAGPITDTQYF. The CDR3 DNA follows: TGTGCCAGCAGTTTATTAGCGGGGCCGATTACAGATACGCAGTATTTT.

This clonotype has only a few counts. V usage is TRBV19 and J usage is TRBJ1-5, with TRBD1 as a possible D gene (5 bases). Between the trimmed V and J ends, which lost 9 bases and 0 bases, there was a span of 15 bases. The CDR3 sequence is 15 residues long. Germline CDR1 LNHDA, CDR2 SQIVND (reference sequence). The CDR3 is CASTAGPYSNQPQHF. The CDR3 DNA follows: TGTGCCAGCACTGCAGGGCCGTATAGCAATCAGCCCCAGCATTTT.

This clonotype was detected ten times or more. This chain joins TRBV20-1 and TRBJ2-7; D gene uncertain. The CDR3 covers 13 residues. The V end was cut by 1 base, the J end by 3 bases, with 10 bases between. Germline V lookup: CDR1 DFQATT, CDR2 SNEGSKA (reference sequence). CDR3 coding DNA: TGCAGTGCTAGAGGTCAGCACGGCTACGAGCAGTACTTC. Protein sequence: CSARGQHGYEQYF.

This clonotype has more than one count but fewer than ten. The J gene is TRBJ1-5, the V gene TRBV5-6; 9 bases map to TRBD1. Losses at the gene ends were 4 bases for V and 0 bases for J; bases not matched to a gene: 11. CDR3 length: 18 residues. Germline CDR1 SGHDT, CDR2 YYEEEE. The CDR3 loop reads CASSNRRDRVYSNQPQHF. The CDR3 DNA reads as TGTGCCAGCAGCAATCGCCGGGACAGGGTATATAGCAATCAGCCCCAGCATTTT.

About this clonotype itself: This may arise from a read error, as a much more abundant clone is one base away. The rearrangement uses TRBV7-9 and TRBJ1-4, with D perhaps matching TRBD1 (5 bases). Trimming removed 3 bases from V and 0 bases from J, with 11 bases in between. The length of the CDR3 is 16 residues. The V gene's germline CDR1 is SEHNR and CDR2 FQNEAQ (reference sequence). DNA for the CDR3: TGTGCCAGCAGCTTCCGACAGCGAACAACTAATGAAAAACTGTTTTTT. It is translated as CASSFRQRTTNEKLFF.

This clonotype occurred once. A junction boundary mismatches the germline segment, possibly from a read error. In DNA, the CDR3 is TGCGCCAGCAGCCAAGGCCTAGCGGAAATCTCCTACGAGCGGTACTTC. This gives the protein CASSQGLAEISYERYF. This sequence joins TRBV4-3 and TRBJ2-7, with TRBD2 matching over 7 bases. Germline CDR1 reads LGHNA; CDR2 reads YSLEER. The CDR3 runs 16 residues.

This clonotype was seen many times. The junction departs from the called germline gene at one end, perhaps through a read error. The genes are TRBV7-6 and TRBJ2-3, with 10 bases aligning to TRBD2. Germline V gene sequence: CDR1 SGHVS, CDR2 FNYEAQ. This CDR3 is built from 16 residues. CDR3: CASRLAGGSPPDTQYF. The CDR3 region has the DNA TGTGCCAGCAGATTAGCGGGAGGATCCCCCCCCGATACGCAGTATTTT.

This clonotype turned up a few times. This rearrangement joins TRBV20-1 to TRBJ1-1; tentatively, D is TRBD1 (5 bases). The CDR3 loop spans 12 amino acids. The V end lost 3 bases, the J end lost 5 bases, and 10 bases lay between the germline ends. Germline V gives CDR1 DFQATT, CDR2 SNEGSKA (reference sequence). The chain's CDR3 is CSASSGSTEAFF. The CDR3 region has the DNA TGCAGTGCTAGTTCAGGGTCGACTGAAGCTTTCTTT.

This clonotype has a count of ten or more. The chain recombines TRBV5-1 with TRBJ2-3; 14 bases are shared with TRBD2. Losses at the gene ends were 4 bases for V and 2 bases for J; bases not matched to a gene: 12. CDR3 length: 19 residues. Germline-derived CDR1 and CDR2 are SGHRS and YFSETQ. The chain's CDR3 is CASSTGLAGARIITDTQYF. The DNA of the CDR3 is TGCGCCAGCAGCACGGGACTAGCGGGAGCTCGCATCATCACAGATACGCAGTATTTT.

The rearrangement links TRBV7-8 to TRBJ2-3; D not resolved. V gave up 0 bases and J gave up 3 bases, with 10 bases separating them. The CDR3 sequence is 15 residues long. Germline CDR1 is SGHVS and CDR2 is FQNEAQ. In DNA form, the CDR3 reads TGTGCCAGCAGCTTAGCGCTGCAGGCGACAGATACGCAGTATTTT. Protein product: CASSLALQATDTQYF.

The chain links TRBV6-5 to TRBJ2-3; 7 bases align to TRBD2. The CDR3 loop spans 15 amino acids. In germline, CDR1 is MNHEY, CDR2 SVGAGI. J gave up 2 bases and V 5 bases, and 7 bases lay outside the gene matches. CDR3 region: CASSDKAGPTDTQYF. CDR3 DNA: TGTGCCAGCAGTGACAAAGCGGGGCCCACAGATACGCAGTATTTT.

At least ten counts were recorded for this clonotype. The V and J genes are TRBV4-2 and TRBJ1-6; D not certain. Looked up from germline, CDR1 is LGHNA and CDR2 is YNFKEQ. The CDR3 contains 15 residues. V lost 0 bases, J lost 9 bases, and 12 bases lay in between. The CDR3 DNA is TGTGCCAGCAGCCAAGATCGGGTAGCGAGTTCACCCCTCCACTTT. Translating gives CASSQDRVASSPLHF.

The chain is built from TRBV10-3 and TRBJ1-3; D unclear. The CDR3 is 13 amino acids. Germline lookup yields CDR1 ENHRY and CDR2 SYGVKD. Trimming stripped 3 bases from V and 7 bases from J, with 10 bases between. In DNA form, the CDR3 reads TGTGCCATCAGTGACGCTGACTGGAACACCATATATTTT. It is translated as CAISDADWNTIYF.

This clonotype turned up a few times. The chain is built from TRBV4-1 and TRBJ2-5, with a possible D match to TRBD1 (5 bases). The V and J ends lost 2 bases and 5 bases respectively, with 18 bases between them. Germline V CDR1 and CDR2: MGHRA, YSYEKL. The CDR3 loop spans 16 amino acids. CDR3 DNA: TGCGCCAGCAGCCAAACGCGCGACAGTCCCGACGAGACCCAGTACTTC. It translates to CASSQTRDSPDETQYF.

This clonotype is a singleton in its sample. Being one base from a much bigger clone, this may be a read error. This sequence joins TRBV29-1 and TRBJ1-1; no definite D call. The CDR3 loop spans 15 amino acids. Germline V gene lookup returns CDR1 SQVTM and CDR2 ANQGSEA. CDR3 nucleotides: TGCAGCGTTGAATCGGTTGCAGGCCCGAACACTGAAGCTCTCTTT. Its protein product is CSVESVAGPNTEALF.

Details on this clonotype: This may come from a read error, since a much larger clone is one base off. The chain employs TRBV6-5 and TRBJ2-7, with D perhaps TRBD2 (5 bases). The CDR3 loop spans 15 amino acids. Germline V lookup: CDR1 MNHEY, CDR2 SVGAGI. The CDR3 protein is CASSYREGSSYAQYF. In DNA form, the CDR3 reads TGTGCCAGCAGTTACCGTGAGGGTAGCTCCTACGCGCAGTACTTC.

Concerning this clonotype itself: At one end, the junction sequence differs from germline, possibly due to a read error. The J gene is TRBJ1-1, the V gene TRBV30; tentatively, D is TRBD1 (5 bases). Germline V CDR1 and CDR2: GTSNPN, SVGIG (reference sequence). This CDR3 region has 13 residues. CDR3 bases: TGTGCCTGGAGTAAACATATGGACACTGACGCTTTCTTT. Its translation: CAWSKHMDTDAFF.

A remark on this clonotype: This sequence may be a read error, since a much larger clone differs from it by one base. This chain joins TRBV29-1 and TRBJ1-1; weak D call: TRBD1 (6 bases). V was clipped by 4 bases and J by 3 bases, with 24 bases between them. The CDR3 extends over 17 amino acids. Germline V gives CDR1 SQVTM, CDR2 ANQGSEA. For the CDR3, the DNA is TGCAGCGTTGCTTACATTACAGGGTTCGAAAAGGACACTGAAGCTTTCTTT. This sequence encodes CSVAYITGFEKDTEAFF.

In its sample, this clonotype was seen a few times. The rearrangement links TRBV24-1 to TRBJ1-5; D is uncertain. The CDR3 length is 14 residues. Germline CDR1 reads KGHDR; CDR2 reads SFDVKD. Trimming shortened V by 3 bases and J by 5 bases, and 10 bases separated the two germline ends. CDR3 sequence (DNA): TGTGCCACCAGTGATGCATTAACCGATCAGCCCCAGCATTTT. Translation gives CATSDALTDQPQHF.

The V gene is TRBV19, the J gene TRBJ2-3, with 9 bases lining up with TRBD1. The CDR3 contains 16 residues. Germline CDR1 LNHDA, CDR2 SQIVND (reference sequence). V was clipped by 3 bases and J by 1 base; unmatched bases: 5. Here the CDR3 DNA reads TGTGCCAGTAGTATTACGTGGACAGGGGGCACAGATACGCAGTATTTT. Translating gives CASSITWTGGTDTQYF.

This clonotype has a count of ten or more. The chain joins TRBV7-6 to TRBJ2-7; D is perhaps TRBD1 (7 bases). The ends were cut back, 5 bases at V and 3 bases at J, with 14 bases in the middle. The CDR3 contains 14 residues. Germline loops: CDR1 SGHVS, CDR2 FNYEAQ. As DNA, the CDR3 is TGTGCCAGCAGCGGAGGGACAGACAACTACGAGCAGTACTTC. This encodes CASSGGTDNYEQYF.

Worth noting for this clonotype: This likely came from a read error, as a far larger clone is one base away. V gene TRBV29-1 combines with J gene TRBJ2-5, with D unclear. The CDR3 length is 10 residues. Deletions cut 4 bases from V and 4 bases from J, with 4 bases between. Looked up from germline, CDR1 is SQVTM and CDR2 is ANQGSEA. The DNA of the CDR3 is TGCAGCGTTGCAAGAGAGACCCAGTACTTC. Its protein product is CSVARETQYF.

This clonotype showed up many times. J is TRBJ1-4 and V is TRBV12-3 or TRBV12-4; the D gene is possibly TRBD1 (5 bases). The CDR3 is 13 residues long. Trimming removed 6 bases from V and 2 bases from J, with 7 bases in between. DNA of the CDR3: TGTGCCAGCAGCGACAGTACTAATGAAAAACTGTTTTTT. It yields the protein CASSDSTNEKLFF.